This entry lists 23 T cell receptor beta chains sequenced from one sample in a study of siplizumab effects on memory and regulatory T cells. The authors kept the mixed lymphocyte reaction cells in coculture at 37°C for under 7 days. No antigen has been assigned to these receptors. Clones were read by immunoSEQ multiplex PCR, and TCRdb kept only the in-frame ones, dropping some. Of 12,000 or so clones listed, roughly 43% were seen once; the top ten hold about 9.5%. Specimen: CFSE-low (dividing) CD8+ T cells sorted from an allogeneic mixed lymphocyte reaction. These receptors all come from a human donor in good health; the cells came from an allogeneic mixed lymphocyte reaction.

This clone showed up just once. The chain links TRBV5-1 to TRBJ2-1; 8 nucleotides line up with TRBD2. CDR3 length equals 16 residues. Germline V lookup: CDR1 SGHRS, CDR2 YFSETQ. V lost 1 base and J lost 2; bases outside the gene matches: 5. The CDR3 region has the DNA TGCGCCAGCAGCTTGTTCCTAGCGGGCCCCTACAATGAGCAGTTCTTC. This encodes CASSLFLAGPYNEQFF. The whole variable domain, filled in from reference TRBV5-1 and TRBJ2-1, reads KAGVTQTPRYLIKTRGQQVTLSCSPISGHRSVSWYQQTPGQGLQFLFEYFSETQRNKGNFPGRFSGRQFSNSRSEMNVSTLELGDSALYLCASSLFLAGPYNEQFFGPGTRLTVL.

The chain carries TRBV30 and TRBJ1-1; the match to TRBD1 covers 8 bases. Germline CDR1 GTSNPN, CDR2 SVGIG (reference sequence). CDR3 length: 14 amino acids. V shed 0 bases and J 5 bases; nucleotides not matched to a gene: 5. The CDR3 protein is CAWSVTGVGTEAFF. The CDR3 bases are TGTGCCTGGAGTGTGACAGGGGTAGGAACTGAAGCTTTCTTT.

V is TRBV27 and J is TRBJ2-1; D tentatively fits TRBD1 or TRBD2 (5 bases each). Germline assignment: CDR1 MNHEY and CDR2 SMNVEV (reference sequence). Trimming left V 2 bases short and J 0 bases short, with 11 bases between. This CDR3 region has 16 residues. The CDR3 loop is CASSLLGPSSYNEQFF. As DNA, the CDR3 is TGTGCCAGCAGTTTACTGGGACCCAGCTCCTACAATGAGCAGTTCTTC.

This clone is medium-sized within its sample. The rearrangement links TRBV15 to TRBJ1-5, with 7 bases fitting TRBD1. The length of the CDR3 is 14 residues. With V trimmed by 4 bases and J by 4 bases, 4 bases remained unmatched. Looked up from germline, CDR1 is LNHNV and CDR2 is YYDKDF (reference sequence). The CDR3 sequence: CATSIQQGNQPQHF. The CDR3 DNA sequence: TGTGCCACCAGCATCCAACAGGGGAATCAGCCCCAGCATTTT.

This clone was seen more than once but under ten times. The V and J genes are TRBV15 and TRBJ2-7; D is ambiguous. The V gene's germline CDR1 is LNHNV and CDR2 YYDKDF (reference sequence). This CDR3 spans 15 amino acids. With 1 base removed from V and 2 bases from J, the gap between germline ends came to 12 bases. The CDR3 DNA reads TGTGCCACCAGCAGAGCTGGTAGGTCCGCCTACGAGCAGTACTTC. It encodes CATSRAGRSAYEQYF.

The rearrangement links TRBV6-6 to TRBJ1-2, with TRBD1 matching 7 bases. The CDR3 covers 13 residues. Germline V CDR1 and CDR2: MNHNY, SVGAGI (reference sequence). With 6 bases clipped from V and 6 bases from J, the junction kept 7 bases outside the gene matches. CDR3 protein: CASSPDRLDGYTF. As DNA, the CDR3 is TGTGCCAGCAGCCCGGACAGGTTGGATGGCTACACCTTC.

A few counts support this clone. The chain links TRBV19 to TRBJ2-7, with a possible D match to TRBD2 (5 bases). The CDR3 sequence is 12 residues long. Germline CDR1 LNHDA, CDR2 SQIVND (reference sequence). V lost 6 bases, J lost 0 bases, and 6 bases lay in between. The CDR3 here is CASSGDSYEQYF. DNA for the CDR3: TGTGCCAGTAGCGGGGACTCCTACGAGCAGTACTTC. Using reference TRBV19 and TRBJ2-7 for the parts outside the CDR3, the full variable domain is DGGITQSPKYLFRKEGQNVTLSCEQNLNHDAMYWYRQDPGQGLRLIYYSQIVNDFQKGDIAEGYSVSREKKESFPLTVTSAQKNPTAFYLCASSGDSYEQYFGPGTRLTVT.

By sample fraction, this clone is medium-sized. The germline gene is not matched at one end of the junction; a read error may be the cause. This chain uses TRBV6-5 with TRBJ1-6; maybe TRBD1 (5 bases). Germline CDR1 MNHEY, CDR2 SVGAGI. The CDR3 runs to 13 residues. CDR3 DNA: TGTGCCAGCAGTGACTCAGGGAACTCACCCCTCCACTTT. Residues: CASSDSGNSPLHF.

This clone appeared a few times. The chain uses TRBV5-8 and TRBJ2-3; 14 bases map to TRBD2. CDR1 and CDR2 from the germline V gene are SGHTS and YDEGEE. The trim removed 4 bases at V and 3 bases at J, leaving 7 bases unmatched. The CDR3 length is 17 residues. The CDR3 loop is CASSMGLAGVTTDTQYF. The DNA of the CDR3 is TGTGCCAGCAGCATGGGACTAGCGGGAGTCACGACAGATACGCAGTATTTT.

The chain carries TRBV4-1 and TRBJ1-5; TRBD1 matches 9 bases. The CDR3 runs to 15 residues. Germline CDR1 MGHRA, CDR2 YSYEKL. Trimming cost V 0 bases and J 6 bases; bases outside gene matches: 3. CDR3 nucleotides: TGCGCCAGCAGCCAAGAGGGGACAGGGACTCAGCCCCAGCATTTT. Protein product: CASSQEGTGTQPQHF.

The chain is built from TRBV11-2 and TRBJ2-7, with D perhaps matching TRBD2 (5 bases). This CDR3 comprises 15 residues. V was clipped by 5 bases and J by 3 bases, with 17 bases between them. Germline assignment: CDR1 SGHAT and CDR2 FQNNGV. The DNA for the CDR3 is TGTGCCAGCAGCAGCGGCGGGCTATACCTCTACGAGCAGTACTTC. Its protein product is CASSSGGLYLYEQYF. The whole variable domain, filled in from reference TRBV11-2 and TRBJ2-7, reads EAGVAQSPRYKIIEKRQSVAFWCNPISGHATLYWYQQILGQGPKLLIQFQNNGVVDDSQLPKDRFSAERLKGVDSTLKIQPAKLEDSAVYLCASSSGGLYLYEQYFGPGTRLTVT.

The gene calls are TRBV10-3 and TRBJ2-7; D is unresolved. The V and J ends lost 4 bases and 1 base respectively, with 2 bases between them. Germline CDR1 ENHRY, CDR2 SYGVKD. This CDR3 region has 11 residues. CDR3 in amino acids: CAISGSYEQYF. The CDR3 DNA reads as TGTGCCATCAGTGGATCCTACGAGCAGTACTTC.

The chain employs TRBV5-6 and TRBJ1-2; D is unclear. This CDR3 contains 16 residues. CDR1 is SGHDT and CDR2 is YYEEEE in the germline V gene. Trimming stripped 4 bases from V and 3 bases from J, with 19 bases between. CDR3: CASSRRRAGGDYGYTF. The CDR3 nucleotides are TGTGCCAGCAGCCGTCGTCGGGCGGGAGGAGACTATGGCTACACCTTC.

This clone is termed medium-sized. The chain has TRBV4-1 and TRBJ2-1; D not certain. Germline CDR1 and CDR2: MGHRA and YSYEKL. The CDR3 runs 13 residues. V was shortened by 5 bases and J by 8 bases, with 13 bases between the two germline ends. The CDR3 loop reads CASSYRLAYEQFF. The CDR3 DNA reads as TGCGCCAGCAGCTACAGACTGGCATATGAGCAGTTCTTC.

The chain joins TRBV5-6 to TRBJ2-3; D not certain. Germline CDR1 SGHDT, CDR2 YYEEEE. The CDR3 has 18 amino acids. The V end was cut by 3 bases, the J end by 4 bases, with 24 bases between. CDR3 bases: TGTGCCAGCAGCTATACTTGGAAAGCCCCAACCCCCTCAGATACGCAGTATTTT. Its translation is CASSYTWKAPTPSDTQYF. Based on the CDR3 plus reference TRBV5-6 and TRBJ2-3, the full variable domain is DAGVTQSPTHLIKTRGQQVTLRCSPKSGHDTVSWYQQALGQGPQFIFQYYEEEERQRGNFPDRFSGHQFPNYSSELNVNALLLGDSALYLCASSYTWKAPTPSDTQYFGPGTRLTVL.

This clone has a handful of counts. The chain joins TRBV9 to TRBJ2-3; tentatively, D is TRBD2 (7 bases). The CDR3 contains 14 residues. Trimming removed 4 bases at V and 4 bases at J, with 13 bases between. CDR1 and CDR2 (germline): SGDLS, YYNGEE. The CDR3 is CASSPVGGPDTQYF. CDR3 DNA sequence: TGTGCCAGCAGCCCAGTGGGGGGGCCAGATACGCAGTATTTT.

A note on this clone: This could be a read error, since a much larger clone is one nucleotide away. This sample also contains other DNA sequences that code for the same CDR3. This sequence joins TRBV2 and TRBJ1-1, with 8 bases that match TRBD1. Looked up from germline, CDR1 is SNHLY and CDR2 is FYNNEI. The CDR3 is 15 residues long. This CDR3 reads CASSERWTGKTEAFF. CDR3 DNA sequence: TGCGCCAGCAGTGAAAGATGGACAGGGAAGACTGAAGCTTTCTTT.

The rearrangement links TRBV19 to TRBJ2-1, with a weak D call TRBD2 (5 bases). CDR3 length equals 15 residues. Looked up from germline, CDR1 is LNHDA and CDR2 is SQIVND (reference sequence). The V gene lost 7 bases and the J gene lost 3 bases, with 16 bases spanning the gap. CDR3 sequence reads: CASTPGSISYNEQFF. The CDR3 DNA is TGTGCCAGTACCCCTGGGAGTATCAGCTACAATGAGCAGTTCTTC.

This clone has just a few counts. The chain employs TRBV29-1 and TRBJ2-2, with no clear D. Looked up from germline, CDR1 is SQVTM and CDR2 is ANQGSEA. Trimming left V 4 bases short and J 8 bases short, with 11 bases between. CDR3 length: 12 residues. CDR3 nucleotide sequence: TGCAGCGTTGGTTTTCCGGCGGGGGAGCTGTTTTTT. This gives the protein CSVGFPAGELFF.

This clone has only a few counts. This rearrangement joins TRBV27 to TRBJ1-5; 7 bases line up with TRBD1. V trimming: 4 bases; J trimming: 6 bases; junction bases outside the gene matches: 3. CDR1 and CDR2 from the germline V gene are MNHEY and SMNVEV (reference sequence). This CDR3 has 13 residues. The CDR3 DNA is TGTGCCAGCAGTTCAGGGGGGGGTCAGCCCCAGCATTTT. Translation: CASSSGGGQPQHF.

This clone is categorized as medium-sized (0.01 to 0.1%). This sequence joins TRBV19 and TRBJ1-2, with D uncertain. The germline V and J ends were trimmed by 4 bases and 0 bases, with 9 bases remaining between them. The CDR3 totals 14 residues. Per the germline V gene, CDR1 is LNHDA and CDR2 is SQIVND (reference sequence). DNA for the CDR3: TGTGCCAGTAGTAGTGCCGCAGCTAACTATGGCTACACCTTC. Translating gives CASSSAAANYGYTF. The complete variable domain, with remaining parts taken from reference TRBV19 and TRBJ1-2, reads DGGITQSPKYLFRKEGQNVTLSCEQNLNHDAMYWYRQDPGQGLRLIYYSQIVNDFQKGDIAEGYSVSREKKESFPLTVTSAQKNPTAFYLCASSSAAANYGYTFGSGTRLTVV.

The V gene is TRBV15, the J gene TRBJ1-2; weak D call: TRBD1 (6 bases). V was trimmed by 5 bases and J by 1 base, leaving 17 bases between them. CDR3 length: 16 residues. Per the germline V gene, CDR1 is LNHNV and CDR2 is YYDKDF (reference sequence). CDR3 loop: CATSQLVGGDNYGYTF. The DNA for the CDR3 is TGTGCCACCAGCCAACTCGTGGGGGGCGATAACTATGGCTACACCTTC. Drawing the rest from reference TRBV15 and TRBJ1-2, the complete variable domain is DAMVIQNPRYQVTQFGKPVTLSCSQTLNHNVMYWYQQKSSQAPKLLFHYYDKDFNNEADTPDNFQSRRPNTSFCFLDIRSPGLGDTAMYLCATSQLVGGDNYGYTFGSGTRLTVV.

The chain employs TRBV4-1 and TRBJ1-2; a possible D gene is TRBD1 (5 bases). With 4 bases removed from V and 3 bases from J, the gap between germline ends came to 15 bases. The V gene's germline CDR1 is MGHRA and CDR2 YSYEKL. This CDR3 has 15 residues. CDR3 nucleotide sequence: TGCGCCAGCAGCCCCACCCCGGGACCGGACTATGGCTACACCTTC. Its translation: CASSPTPGPDYGYTF.